The T cell receptor (beta chain) described here comes from a study of radiotherapy plus CTLA-4 blockade in lung cancer. Concerning this clone itself: Its antigen is not known.

Broader study findings: Together with interferon-beta, which increased in serum after radiation, early dynamic changes in blood T cell clones were reportedly the best predictors of response. After treatment with radiotherapy plus ipilimumab, TCR clones that came from the tumor expanded in blood.

The method was immunoSEQ multiplex PCR; TCRdb's version includes in-frame clones alone and lacks a portion of them. The sample shows some 60,000 clones, 70% to 80% of them seen only once. The receptor's source is a human donor with non-small cell lung cancer who had a complete response to radiotherapy plus ipilimumab. The sample was peripheral blood, taken from a patient treated with radiotherapy plus ipilimumab.

Here the CDR3 DNA reads TGTGCCAGCATCCTACTAGGCAACACTGAAGCTTTCTTT. It yields the protein CASILLGNTEAFF. J is TRBJ1-1 and V is TRBV5-6, with unresolved D. The germline CDR1 and CDR2 sequences are SGHDT and YYEEEE. The germline V and J ends were trimmed by 6 bases and 2 bases, with 11 bases remaining between them. This CDR3 has 13 residues.